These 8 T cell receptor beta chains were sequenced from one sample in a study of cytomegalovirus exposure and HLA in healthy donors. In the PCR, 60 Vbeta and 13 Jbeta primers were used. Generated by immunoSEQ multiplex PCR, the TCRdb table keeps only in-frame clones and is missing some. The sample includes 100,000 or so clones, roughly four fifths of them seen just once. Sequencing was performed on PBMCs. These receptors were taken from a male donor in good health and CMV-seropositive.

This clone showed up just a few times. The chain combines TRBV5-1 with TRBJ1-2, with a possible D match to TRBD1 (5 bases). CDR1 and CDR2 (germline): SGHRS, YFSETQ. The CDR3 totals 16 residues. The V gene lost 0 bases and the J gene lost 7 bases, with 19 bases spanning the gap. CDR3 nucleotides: TGCGCCAGCAGCTTGGACGGGGGGTACGGACTTCTTGGCTACACCTTC. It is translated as CASSLDGGYGLLGYTF.

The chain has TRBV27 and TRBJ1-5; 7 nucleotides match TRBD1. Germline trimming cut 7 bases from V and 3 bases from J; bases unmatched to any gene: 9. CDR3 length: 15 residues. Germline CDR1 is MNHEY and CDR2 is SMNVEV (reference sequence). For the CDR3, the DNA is TGTGCCAGCACCCCAACACAGGGGATCAATCAGCCCCAGCATTTT. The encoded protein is CASTPTQGINQPQHF.

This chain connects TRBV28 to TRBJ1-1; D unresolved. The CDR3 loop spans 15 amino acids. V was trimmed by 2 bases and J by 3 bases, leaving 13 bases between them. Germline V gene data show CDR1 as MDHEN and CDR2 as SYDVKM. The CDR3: CASSLSVNGDTEAFF. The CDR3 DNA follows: TGTGCCAGCAGTTTAAGTGTCAACGGAGACACTGAAGCTTTCTTT.

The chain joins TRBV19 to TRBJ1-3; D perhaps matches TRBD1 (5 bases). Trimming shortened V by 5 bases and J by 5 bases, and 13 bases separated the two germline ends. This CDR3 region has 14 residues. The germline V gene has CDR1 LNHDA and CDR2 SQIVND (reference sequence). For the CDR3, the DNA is TGTGCCAGTAGTCACCCAGGGCAGAGAAACACCATATATTTT. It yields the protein CASSHPGQRNTIYF.

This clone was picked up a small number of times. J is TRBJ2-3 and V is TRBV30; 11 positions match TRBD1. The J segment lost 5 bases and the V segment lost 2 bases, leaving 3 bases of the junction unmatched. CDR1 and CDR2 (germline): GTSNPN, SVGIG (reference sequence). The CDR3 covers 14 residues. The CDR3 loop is CAWSKGQGGDTQYF. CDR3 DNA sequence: TGTGCCTGGAGTAAGGGACAGGGGGGAGATACGCAGTATTTT.

The CDR3 DNA sequence: TGTGCCAGCTCAGACCCGGACAGTCCCTACGAGCAGTACTTC. It yields the protein CASSDPDSPYEQYF. The V call is TRBV18, the J call TRBJ2-7, with D possibly matching TRBD1 (6 bases). Germline CDR1 is KGHSH and CDR2 is LQKENI. V was cut by 5 bases and J by 2 bases, with 13 bases left in between. CDR3 size: 14 residues.

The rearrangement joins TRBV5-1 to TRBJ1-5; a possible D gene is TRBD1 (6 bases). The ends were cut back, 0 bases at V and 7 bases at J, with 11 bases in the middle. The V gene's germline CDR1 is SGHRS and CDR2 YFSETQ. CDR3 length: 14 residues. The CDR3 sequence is CASSLEGGGQPQHF. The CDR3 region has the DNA TGCGCCAGCAGCTTGGAGGGGGGGGGCCAGCCCCAGCATTTT.

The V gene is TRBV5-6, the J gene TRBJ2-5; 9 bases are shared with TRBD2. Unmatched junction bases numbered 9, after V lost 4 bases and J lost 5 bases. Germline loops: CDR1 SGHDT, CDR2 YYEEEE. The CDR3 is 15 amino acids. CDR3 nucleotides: TGTGCCAGCAGCACGCCCAAGCGGGGGGTGGAGACCCAGTACTTC. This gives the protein CASSTPKRGVETQYF.